Described below is a single T cell receptor beta chain sequence and its context. CDR1 and CDR2 from the germline V gene are SEHNR and FQNEAQ (reference sequence). Trimming cost V 3 bases and J 0 bases, with 12 bases left between them. The CDR3 length is 16 residues. In the authors' methods: How many nucleated cells were present was estimated from reference gene primer amplification. This table comes from immunoSEQ multiplex PCR, and its TCRdb copy is limited to in-frame clones, with some not included. V and J calls and clone size follow that table, whereas D and trimming were derived from the DNA. The data show 150,000 to 200,000 clones, around 84% seen once. These data belong to a study of blood T cell repertoires in COVID-19. Study details: Both acute and convalescent COVID-19 samples were obtained from the United States, Italy and Spain. In each case, the material was cDNA or gDNA derived from T cells, B-cell-depleted T cells, or PBMCs.

Sequenced sample: peripheral blood. This sequence was found in a man aged 30 to 45 with active or convalescent COVID-19. The chain employs TRBV7-9 and TRBJ1-3; D is unresolved. DNA for the CDR3: TGTGCCAGCAGCTTGATTGGGCAGAGCTCTGGAAACACCATATATTTT. It is translated as CASSLIGQSSGNTIYF.